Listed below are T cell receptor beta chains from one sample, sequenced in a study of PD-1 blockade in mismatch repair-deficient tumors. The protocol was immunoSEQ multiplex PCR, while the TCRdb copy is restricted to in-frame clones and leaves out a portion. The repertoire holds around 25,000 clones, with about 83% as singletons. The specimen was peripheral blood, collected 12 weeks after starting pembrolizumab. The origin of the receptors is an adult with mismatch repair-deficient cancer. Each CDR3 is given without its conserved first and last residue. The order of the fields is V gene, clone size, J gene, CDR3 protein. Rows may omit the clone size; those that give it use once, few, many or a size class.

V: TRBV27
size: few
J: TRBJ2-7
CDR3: ASNLRRLAGEQY

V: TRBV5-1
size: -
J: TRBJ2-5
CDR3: ASSPGLAGVETQY

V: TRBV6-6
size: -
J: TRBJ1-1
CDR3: ASIHWERLNTEAF

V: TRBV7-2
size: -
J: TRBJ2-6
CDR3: ASSLGISGANVLT

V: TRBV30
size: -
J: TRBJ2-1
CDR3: AWSVGNNEQF

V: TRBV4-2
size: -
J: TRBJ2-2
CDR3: ASSPQGGRRELF

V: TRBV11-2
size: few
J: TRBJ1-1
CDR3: ASSLEGRGSNTEAF

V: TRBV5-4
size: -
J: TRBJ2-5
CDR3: ASSLFTGDQETQY

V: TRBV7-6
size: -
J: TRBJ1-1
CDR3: ASSRLRQNTEAF

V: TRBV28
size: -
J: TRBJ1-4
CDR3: ASSSTWDATNEKLF

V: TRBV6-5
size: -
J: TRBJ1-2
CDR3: ASSPRTGFYGYT

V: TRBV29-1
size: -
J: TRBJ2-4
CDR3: SVPGQGNIQY

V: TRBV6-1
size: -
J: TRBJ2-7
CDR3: ASSGRLAFAYEQY

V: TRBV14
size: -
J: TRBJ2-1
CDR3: ASSQYWGDEQF

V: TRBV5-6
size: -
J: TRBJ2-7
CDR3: ASSSSYEQY

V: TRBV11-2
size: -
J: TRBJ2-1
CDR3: ASSFGGAYNEQF

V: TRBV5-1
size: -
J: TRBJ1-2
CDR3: ASSLADTFDGYT

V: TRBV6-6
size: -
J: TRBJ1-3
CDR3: ASRPPGQFNTIY

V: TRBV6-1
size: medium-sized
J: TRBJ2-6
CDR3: ASSELSGANVLT

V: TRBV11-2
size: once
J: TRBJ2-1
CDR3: ASSRTNIRAEYNEQF

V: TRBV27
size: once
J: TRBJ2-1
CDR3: ASSYRSSYNEQF

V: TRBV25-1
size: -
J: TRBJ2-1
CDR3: ASSEQGTDYNEQF

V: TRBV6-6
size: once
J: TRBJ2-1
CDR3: ASSYSGVGEQF

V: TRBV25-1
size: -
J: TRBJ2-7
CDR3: ASSPRDRDTYEQY

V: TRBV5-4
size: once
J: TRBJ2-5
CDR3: ASSDGGETQY

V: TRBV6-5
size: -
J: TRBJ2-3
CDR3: ASSYRETDTQY

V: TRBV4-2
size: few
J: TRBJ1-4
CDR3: ASSLGGRGSNEKLF